These 29 T cell receptor beta chains were all obtained from the same sample, sequenced in a study of T cell clonotyping in hematopoietic cell transplantation. This table comes from immunoSEQ multiplex PCR, and its TCRdb copy is limited to in-frame clones, with some not included. The table records fewer than 70,000 clones, around 94% of them present only once. Sequencing was carried out using peripheral blood mononuclear cells. These receptors were collected from a man aged 50 or older in good health. Some clones in this sample may be carry-over from other donors' samples.

The chain joins TRBV10-3 to TRBJ2-2, with 7 bases fitting TRBD1. The V gene end was trimmed by 8 bases and the J gene end by 1 base; junction bases not matched to a gene: 1. From germline, CDR1 is ENHRY and CDR2 SYGVKD. The CDR3 consists of 13 residues. CDR3 residues: CAIGDRNTGELFF. The DNA of the CDR3 is TGTGCCATCGGGGACAGGAACACCGGGGAGCTGTTTTTT.

The chain recombines TRBV6-5 with TRBJ1-2, with TRBD1 as a possible D gene (5 bases). The germline gives CDR1 MNHEY, CDR2 SVGAGI. The V gene lost 7 bases and the J gene lost 0 bases, with 15 bases spanning the gap. The CDR3 covers 15 residues. DNA for the CDR3: TGTGCCAGCACCAACCCAAGCAGGGCTAACTATGGCTACACCTTC. Translating it yields CASTNPSRANYGYTF.

The chain recombines TRBV19 with TRBJ2-7, with 12 bases that match TRBD2. The CDR3 is made up of 17 amino acids. With 2 bases clipped from V and 5 bases from J, the junction kept 10 bases outside the gene matches. CDR1 and CDR2 (germline): LNHDA, SQIVND (reference sequence). CDR3 protein: CASSIRLAGELSDEQYF. CDR3 DNA: TGTGCCAGTAGTATACGACTAGCGGGAGAGCTCAGCGACGAGCAGTACTTC.

The chain employs TRBV7-2 and TRBJ2-5; no reliable D call. V lost 1 base to trimming and J lost 5 bases, with 5 bases between them. CDR1 and CDR2 from the germline V gene are SGHTA and FQGNSA. This CDR3 region has 12 residues. The CDR3 spells CASSLDGETQYF. In DNA form, the CDR3 reads TGTGCCAGCAGCTTAGACGGGGAGACCCAGTACTTC. The full variable domain, in which reference TRBV7-2 and TRBJ2-5 provide the parts outside the CDR3, is GAGVSQSPSNKVTEKGKDVELRCDPISGHTALYWYRQSLGQGLEFLIYFQGNSAPDKSGLPSDRFSAERTGGSVSTLTIQRTQQEDSAVYLCASSLDGETQYFGPGTRLLVL.

The rearrangement links TRBV28 to TRBJ2-7; D gene ambiguous. Germline CDR1 is MDHEN and CDR2 is SYDVKM. This CDR3 is built from 13 residues. V was cut by 6 bases and J by 3 bases, with 12 bases left in between. The CDR3 sequence: CASSFPPGYEQYF. The DNA for the CDR3 is TGTGCCAGCAGCTTCCCTCCGGGCTACGAGCAGTACTTC.

The rearrangement joins TRBV2 to TRBJ1-2; 7 bases fit TRBD1. This CDR3 contains 13 residues. The trim removed 5 bases at V and 2 bases at J, leaving 2 bases unmatched. Germline assignment: CDR1 SNHLY and CDR2 FYNNEI. The CDR3 DNA sequence: TGTGCCAGCAGTTCGGACAGGAACTATGGCTACACCTTC. Its translation is CASSSDRNYGYTF.

V is TRBV29-1 and J is TRBJ1-3, with D hard to call. The CDR3 spans 18 residues. With 7 bases removed from V and 2 bases from J, the gap between germline ends came to 27 bases. CDR1 and CDR2 from the germline V gene are SQVTM and ANQGSEA. This CDR3 reads CSAEAGSAQGLPGNTIYF. DNA of the CDR3: TGCAGCGCCGAGGCAGGTTCGGCCCAAGGGCTGCCTGGAAACACCATATATTTT. The entire variable domain, with the rest obtained from reference TRBV29-1 and TRBJ1-3, is as follows: SAVISQKPSRDICQRGTSLTIQCQVDSQVTMMFWYRQQPGQSLTLIATANQGSEATYESGFVIDKFPISRPNLTFSTLTVSNMSPEDSSIYLCSAEAGSAQGLPGNTIYFGEGSWLTVV.

This clone was counted once. This chain joins TRBV11-1 and TRBJ1-1, with a possible D match to TRBD1 (6 bases). V was pared by 11 bases and J by 4 bases, with 20 bases between. The CDR3 length is 14 residues. Germline V gene sequence: CDR1 SGHAT, CDR2 FQDESV (reference sequence). The CDR3 sequence: CASARARGSTEAFF. CDR3 DNA: TGTGCCTCAGCCCGAGCAAGGGGGAGCACTGAAGCTTTCTTT.

The chain carries TRBV10-3 and TRBJ2-5; 9 bases are a match to TRBD1. Trimming removed 5 bases from V and 2 bases from J; junction bases left unmatched: 9. CDR1 and CDR2 (germline): ENHRY, SYGVKD. The CDR3 runs to 16 residues. The CDR3 is CAISNPGTGTQETQYF. DNA for the CDR3: TGTGCCATCAGTAACCCCGGGACAGGGACTCAAGAGACCCAGTACTTC.

The rearrangement uses TRBV10-3 and TRBJ1-1; 8 bases line up with TRBD1. After removal of 4 bases from V and 4 bases from J, the junction contained 8 bases not matched to a gene. Germline CDR1 and CDR2: ENHRY and SYGVKD. The CDR3 has 15 residues. The CDR3 DNA is TGTGCCATCAGTGTACAGGGGGTTCAACGCACTGAAGCTTTCTTT. Protein sequence: CAISVQGVQRTEAFF.

V gene TRBV10-3 combines with J gene TRBJ2-5; 11 nucleotides match TRBD1. The CDR3 has 15 residues. V lost 6 bases and J lost 1; bases outside the gene matches: 4. Germline V gene sequence: CDR1 ENHRY, CDR2 SYGVKD. CDR3 DNA sequence: TGTGCCATCAGCGGGACAGGGGGTTTCCAAGAGACCCAGTACTTC. As protein: CAISGTGGFQETQYF.

The chain combines TRBV28 with TRBJ1-2; D not resolved. The CDR3 covers 12 residues. Trimming stripped 7 bases from V and 8 bases from J, with 14 bases between. Germline V lookup: CDR1 MDHEN, CDR2 SYDVKM. CDR3 sequence reads: CASTHGEVGYTF. CDR3 nucleotide sequence: TGTGCCAGCACCCACGGAGAAGTCGGCTACACCTTC.

V is TRBV25-1 and J is TRBJ2-3; 7 nucleotides agree with TRBD2. Losses at the gene ends were 6 bases for V and 0 bases for J; bases not matched to a gene: 3. Per the germline V gene, CDR1 is MGHDK and CDR2 is SYGVNS. This CDR3 is built from 14 residues. CDR3 protein: CASRLASSTDTQYF. Here the CDR3 DNA reads TGTGCCAGCAGACTAGCGTCTAGCACAGATACGCAGTATTTT.

This chain uses TRBV19 with TRBJ2-7; no clear D gene. The CDR3 runs 15 residues. Trimming left V 2 bases short and J 0 bases short, with 11 bases between. Germline V CDR1 and CDR2: LNHDA, SQIVND (reference sequence). CDR3 nucleotides: TGTGCCAGTAGTATACGGGTCCCCCCCTCCTACGAGCAGTACTTC. It yields the protein CASSIRVPPSYEQYF.

The CDR3 sequence is CASSPGGRDSNQPQHF. The CDR3 nucleotides are TGTGCCAGCAGTCCTGGGGGGCGAGATAGCAATCAGCCCCAGCATTTT. V gene TRBV28 combines with J gene TRBJ1-5; possible D gene TRBD1, 6 bases. Trimming took 5 bases from V and 0 from J, leaving 14 bases between them. Per germline, CDR1 MDHEN and CDR2 SYDVKM. There are 16 residues in the CDR3.

This chain joins TRBV5-6 and TRBJ2-3; 12 positions agree with TRBD2. The length of the CDR3 is 15 residues. Germline V gene data show CDR1 as SGHDT and CDR2 as YYEEEE. Trimming removed 6 bases from V and 5 bases from J; junction bases left unmatched: 7. In DNA, the CDR3 is TGTGCCAGCACCCGGGCGACTAGCGGGGGAGATACGCAGTATTTT. It encodes CASTRATSGGDTQYF.

V is TRBV5-6 and J is TRBJ1-2, with 7 bases that match TRBD1. V lost 5 bases, J lost 2 bases, and 6 bases stayed unmatched. CDR3 length equals 14 residues. CDR1 is SGHDT and CDR2 is YYEEEE in the germline V gene. The DNA for the CDR3 is TGTGCCAGCAGTTGGGGGGGACAGAACTATGGCTACACCTTC. As protein: CASSWGGQNYGYTF.

The chain carries TRBV7-2 and TRBJ2-5; D is undetermined. Trimming left V 5 bases short and J 5 bases short, with 18 bases between. This CDR3 has 15 amino acids. CDR1 SGHTA and CDR2 FQGNSA come from the germline V gene. CDR3 nucleotides: TGTGCCAGCAGCGTCGGTAGTTCCACTGGGGAGACCCAGTACTTC. It is translated as CASSVGSSTGETQYF.

This chain uses TRBV19 with TRBJ2-3, with D unclear. The V gene's germline CDR1 is LNHDA and CDR2 SQIVND (reference sequence). The CDR3 consists of 15 residues. The V end was cut by 3 bases, the J end by 5 bases, with 15 bases between. The CDR3, as DNA: TGTGCCAGTAGTATTGGTGGTCTAGTAAGAGATACGCAGTATTTT. It encodes CASSIGGLVRDTQYF. Full variable domain (remainder filled in from reference TRBV19 and TRBJ2-3): DGGITQSPKYLFRKEGQNVTLSCEQNLNHDAMYWYRQDPGQGLRLIYYSQIVNDFQKGDIAEGYSVSREKKESFPLTVTSAQKNPTAFYLCASSIGGLVRDTQYFGPGTRLTVL.

The chain couples TRBV19 to TRBJ1-2; D is undetermined. The V end was cut by 1 base, the J end by 2 bases, with 8 bases between. This CDR3 spans 14 amino acids. Germline V gene sequence: CDR1 LNHDA, CDR2 SQIVND (reference sequence). CDR3 region: CASSIVATNYGYTF. CDR3 nucleotides: TGTGCCAGTAGTATAGTAGCAACAAACTATGGCTACACCTTC.

The chain employs TRBV27 and TRBJ2-2; D not resolved. The germline V gene has CDR1 MNHEY and CDR2 SMNVEV (reference sequence). This CDR3 is built from 12 residues. The V gene lost 10 bases and the J gene lost 4 bases, with 10 bases spanning the gap. Here the CDR3 reads CAIRGPTGELFF. CDR3 bases: TGTGCCATCAGAGGACCCACCGGGGAGCTGTTTTTT.

This chain joins TRBV5-4 and TRBJ1-1; TRBD1 is a possible D gene (5 bases). The CDR3 has 16 amino acids. V lost 0 bases and J 1 base, leaving 13 bases between the germline ends. Germline values: CDR1 SGHNT, CDR2 YYREEE (reference sequence). The CDR3: CASSLAFGAKNTEAFF. The CDR3 DNA reads TGTGCCAGCAGCTTGGCATTCGGGGCGAAGAACACTGAAGCTTTCTTT.

The chain uses TRBV27 and TRBJ2-7; D remains unclear. The germline gives CDR1 MNHEY, CDR2 SMNVEV (reference sequence). The CDR3 spans 13 residues. V lost 5 bases and J lost 1, with 9 bases in between. DNA for the CDR3: TGTGCCAGCAGTAAGGGCATTTCCTACGAGCAGTACTTC. This translates into CASSKGISYEQYF.

The chain links TRBV5-4 to TRBJ2-1; weak D call: TRBD2 (6 bases). The germline V gene encodes CDR1 SGHNT and CDR2 YYREEE (reference sequence). Trimming shortened V by 6 bases and J by 6 bases, and 19 bases separated the two germline ends. CDR3 length: 15 residues. CDR3 sequence (DNA): TGTGCCAGCACCACGACGGGACTCTTGATCAATGAGCAGTTCTTC. Its protein is CASTTTGLLINEQFF.

The chain employs TRBV11-2 and TRBJ1-5; D is unclear. The CDR3 has 13 residues. Trimming cost V 3 bases and J 6 bases, with 9 bases left between them. The germline CDR1 and CDR2 sequences are SGHAT and FQNNGV. The CDR3 DNA is TGTGCCAGCAGCTTCGGGGAAGGTCAGCCCCAGCATTTT. As protein: CASSFGEGQPQHF. Supplemented by reference TRBV11-2 and TRBJ1-5, the full variable domain reads EAGVAQSPRYKIIEKRQSVAFWCNPISGHATLYWYQQILGQGPKLLIQFQNNGVVDDSQLPKDRFSAERLKGVDSTLKIQPAKLEDSAVYLCASSFGEGQPQHFGDGTRLSIL.

This clone occurred once. The chain employs TRBV27 and TRBJ1-6, with a possible D match to TRBD1 (6 bases). The CDR3 extends over 15 amino acids. The V gene lost 1 base and the J gene lost 7 bases, with 11 bases spanning the gap. Germline V gene sequence: CDR1 MNHEY, CDR2 SMNVEV (reference sequence). DNA for the CDR3: TGTGCCAGCAGTTTATTTGGACAGTCAAATTCACCCCTCCACTTT. Amino acid sequence: CASSLFGQSNSPLHF.

This sequence joins TRBV29-1 and TRBJ1-1, with D perhaps TRBD1 (5 bases). Germline V gives CDR1 SQVTM, CDR2 ANQGSEA. The CDR3 spans 14 residues. V was pared by 4 bases and J by 0 bases, with 12 bases between. CDR3 sequence (DNA): TGCAGCGTTGCAGGGCCAGGCATGAACACTGAAGCTTTCTTT. It translates to CSVAGPGMNTEAFF.

V usage is TRBV5-1 and J usage is TRBJ1-1, with D possibly being TRBD1 (6 bases). The CDR3 sequence is 15 residues long. V was cut by 0 bases and J by 0 bases, with 9 bases left in between. Per the germline V gene, CDR1 is SGHRS and CDR2 is YFSETQ. For the CDR3, the DNA is TGCGCCAGCAGCTTGGCGGACAGCTTGAACACTGAAGCTTTCTTT. Its protein product is CASSLADSLNTEAFF.

The chain carries TRBV27 and TRBJ1-5, with 12 bases identical to TRBD1. Germline loops: CDR1 MNHEY, CDR2 SMNVEV (reference sequence). The CDR3 spans 18 residues. Losses at the gene ends were 1 base for V and 2 bases for J; bases not matched to a gene: 6. As DNA, the CDR3 is TGTGCCAGCAGTTTATTGGGGACAGGGGGCATCGGCAATCAGCCCCAGCATTTT. Encoded protein: CASSLLGTGGIGNQPQHF.